The sequence of this TCR beta chain was determined in a study of PD-1 blockade in mismatch repair-deficient tumors. Study summary: Patients had eleven to twelve mismatch repair-deficient cancer types, all previously treated and progressing. General observations from the study: After pembrolizumab, tumor-resident clones rose rapidly, then generally contracted before radiologic responses.

Sequencing was performed with immunoSEQ multiplex PCR; in TCRdb, only in-frame clones are kept and a portion is missing. Among fewer than 100,000 clones, over 70% were seen once, and the ten largest hold approximately 2.7%. The sample holds one count of this clone. Its antigen is as yet unknown. The TCR-sequenced patients were a few responders to pembrolizumab. Germline CDR1 is SGHAT and CDR2 is FQNNGV. Trimming took off 2 bases at V and 3 bases at J, with 6 bases between the two ends. The CDR3 is 13 residues long. The origin of this receptor is an adult with mismatch repair-deficient cancer. The chain employs TRBV11-2 and TRBJ2-3; D gene uncertain. This material consisted of peripheral blood, taken 12 weeks after starting pembrolizumab. The CDR3 region has the DNA TGTGCCAGCAGCTTATTTGGTACAGATACGCAGTATTTT. Translating it yields CASSLFGTDTQYF.